This T cell receptor beta chain was recovered during a study of cytomegalovirus exposure and HLA in healthy donors. Study overall: The early release's HLA-typed donors yielded approximately 85 million unique TCRs.

Details on this clone: The target antigen is unknown.

CDR3 length equals 14 residues. CDR1 and CDR2 from the germline V gene are LNHDA and SQIVND (reference sequence). V was clipped by 3 bases and J by 4 bases, with 10 bases between them. PCR primers comprised 60 Vbeta and 13 Jbeta primers. The method was immunoSEQ multiplex PCR; TCRdb's version includes in-frame clones alone and lacks a portion of them. Among some 61,000 clones listed, 81% were seen once. Regarding the study as a whole: Diagnosis of cytomegalovirus status made by the classifier reportedly showed high specificity and sensitivity. Presence/absence analysis assumed near-uniform sequencing depth across donors. It was only CMV serostatus that was available as immune exposure information.

Sequenced: PBMCs. This TCR was recovered from a human donor in good health. V gene TRBV19 combines with J gene TRBJ2-1; a weak D match, TRBD1 (5 bases). CDR3 bases: TGTGCCAGTAGTATGGTGGGGCTGTACAATGAGCAGTTCTTC. Its protein product is CASSMVGLYNEQFF.